Included here is one T cell receptor (beta chain) sequence, with context. Only in-frame clones appear in the TCRdb table, and some are missing; sequencing was by immunoSEQ multiplex PCR. In the table there are 300,000 to 400,000 clones, about nine tenths of which are singletons. The germline CDR1 and CDR2 sequences are ENHRY and SYGVKD. The CDR3 sequence is 14 residues long. Trimming cost V 11 bases and J 4 bases; bases outside gene matches: 12. These data belong to a study of Ad26.COV2.S vaccination and SARS-CoV-2 variants. Described treatment: roughly 20 received Ad26.COV2.S at low or high dose, single or two shots; 5 received placebo; per-sample allocation not given. Samples came from day 63 after the first vaccine or placebo injection.

This chain links TRBV10-3 with TRBJ1-2; 8 nucleotides match TRBD1. The source material was peripheral blood, sampled in a trial of Ad26.COV2.S vaccine versus placebo. The receptor comes from a person between 18 and 65 years old who received the Ad26.COV2.S COVID-19 vaccine or a placebo. The CDR3: CALNSGQVSYGYTF. CDR3 sequence (DNA): TGTGCCTTGAACTCGGGACAGGTTTCCTATGGCTACACCTTC.